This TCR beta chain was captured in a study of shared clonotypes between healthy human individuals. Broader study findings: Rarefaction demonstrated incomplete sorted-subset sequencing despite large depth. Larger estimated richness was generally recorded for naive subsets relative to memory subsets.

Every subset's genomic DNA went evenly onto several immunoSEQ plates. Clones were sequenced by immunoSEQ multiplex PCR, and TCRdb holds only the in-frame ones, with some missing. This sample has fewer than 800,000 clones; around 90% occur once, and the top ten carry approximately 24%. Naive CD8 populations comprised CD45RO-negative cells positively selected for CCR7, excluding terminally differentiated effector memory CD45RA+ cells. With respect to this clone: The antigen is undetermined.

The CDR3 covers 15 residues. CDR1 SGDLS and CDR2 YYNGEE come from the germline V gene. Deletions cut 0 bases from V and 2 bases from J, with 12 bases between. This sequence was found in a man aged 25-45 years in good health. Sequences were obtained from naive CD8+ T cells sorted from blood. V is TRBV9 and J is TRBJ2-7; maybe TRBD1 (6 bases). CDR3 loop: CASSVDATGTYEQYF. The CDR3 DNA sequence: TGTGCCAGCAGCGTAGACGCGACAGGAACCTACGAGCAGTACTTC.